Below, 11 T cell receptor beta chains from the same sample are listed, as sequenced in a study of T cell responses to AZD1222 COVID-19 vaccine. The method was immunoSEQ multiplex PCR; TCRdb's version includes in-frame clones alone and lacks a portion of them. The table has roughly 120,000 clones, about 90% seen once. The source material was peripheral blood, sampled on day 0 of AZD1222 vaccination. Receptors originate from an adult in good health.

The chain combines TRBV6-5 with TRBJ2-4, with 8 bases identical to TRBD1. CDR3 length equals 13 residues. Trimming cost V 6 bases and J 12 bases; bases outside gene matches: 10. Germline CDR1 reads MNHEY; CDR2 reads SVGAGI. CDR3 in DNA: TGTGCCAGCAGACCCGAGGACAGGGTCGCTCAGTACTTC. Its protein is CASRPEDRVAQYF.

The rearrangement joins TRBV18 to TRBJ2-7; 8 positions agree with TRBD1. Germline V gene sequence: CDR1 KGHSH, CDR2 LQKENI. This CDR3 contains 14 residues. The junction had 6 bases not matched to a gene; V was cut back by 2 bases and J by 6 bases. This CDR3 is CASSPTDREGEQYF. DNA for the CDR3: TGTGCCAGCTCACCAACGGACAGGGAAGGCGAGCAGTACTTC.

The V gene is TRBV7-2, the J gene TRBJ2-7, with 9 positions matching TRBD1. The CDR3 length is 12 residues. In germline, CDR1 is SGHTA, CDR2 FQGNSA. V was pared by 11 bases and J by 2 bases, with 4 bases of the junction left unmatched. The DNA for the CDR3 is TGTGCCGGCGGGACAGGGCCCTACGAGCAGTACTTC. As protein: CAGGTGPYEQYF.

The chain uses TRBV19 and TRBJ1-5; no firm D call. CDR3 size: 14 residues. Germline assignment: CDR1 LNHDA and CDR2 SQIVND (reference sequence). Trimming left V 3 bases short and J 6 bases short, with 12 bases between. This chain's CDR3 is CASSIPLGIQPQHF. DNA of the CDR3: TGTGCCAGTAGTATCCCCCTCGGCATTCAGCCCCAGCATTTT.

The J gene is TRBJ1-1, the V gene TRBV29-1; D is unresolved. The CDR3 sequence is 11 residues long. V was pared by 7 bases and J by 1 base, with 7 bases between. Germline CDR1 SQVTM, CDR2 ANQGSEA. As DNA, the CDR3 is TGCAGCGGACGAAAGAACACTGAAGCTTTCTTT. Its protein is CSGRKNTEAFF.

This clone is a singleton in its sample. The V call is TRBV20-1, the J call TRBJ2-1; D not certain. The length of the CDR3 is 11 residues. The V end lost 0 bases, the J end lost 7 bases, and 4 bases lay between the germline ends. In germline, CDR1 is DFQATT, CDR2 SNEGSKA (reference sequence). CDR3: CSARDANEQFF. The CDR3 DNA sequence: TGCAGTGCTAGAGATGCAAATGAGCAGTTCTTC.

The chain has TRBV30 and TRBJ1-2; no clear D gene. The CDR3 is 15 amino acids. Trimming cost V 1 base and J 5 bases, with 17 bases left between them. The germline gives CDR1 GTSNPN, CDR2 SVGIG (reference sequence). The CDR3 here is CAWSGDLTREYGYTF. The CDR3 bases are TGTGCCTGGAGTGGGGATCTGACCCGGGAGTATGGCTACACCTTC.

CDR3: CATTPGRSTAGYTF. CDR3 DNA sequence: TGTGCCACCACTCCGGGACGGTCTACGGCGGGCTACACCTTC. V and J are TRBV19 and TRBJ1-2; perhaps TRBD1 as D (5 bases). The germline CDR1 and CDR2 sequences are LNHDA and SQIVND (reference sequence). The CDR3 consists of 14 residues. Between the trimmed V and J ends, which lost 10 bases and 8 bases, there was a span of 23 bases.

This rearrangement joins TRBV10-3 to TRBJ2-7; D is ambiguous. CDR1 and CDR2 from the germline V gene are ENHRY and SYGVKD. V was pared by 2 bases and J by 7 bases, with 15 bases between. This CDR3 is 14 amino acids long. The CDR3 sequence: CAISEVASKGEQYF. Here the CDR3 DNA reads TGTGCCATCAGTGAGGTTGCGAGTAAGGGTGAGCAGTACTTC.

The chain recombines TRBV6-1 with TRBJ2-3; 11 nucleotides agree with TRBD2. CDR3 length equals 17 residues. V trimming: 4 bases; J trimming: 0 bases; junction bases outside the gene matches: 6. CDR1 and CDR2 from the germline V gene are MNHNS and SASEGT. CDR3: CASSGGTSGPSTDTQYF. The CDR3 region has the DNA TGTGCCAGCAGTGGCGGGACTAGCGGCCCCAGCACAGATACGCAGTATTTT.

V gene TRBV10-1 combines with J gene TRBJ2-5; D is uncertain. V lost 3 bases and J lost 5, with 7 bases in between. Germline V gene sequence: CDR1 WNHNN, CDR2 SYGVQD (reference sequence). This CDR3 has 12 amino acids. The CDR3 DNA follows: TGCGCCAGCAGTGACGGTTGGGAGACCCAGTACTTC. Translating gives CASSDGWETQYF.